One and the same sample provided the 10 T cell receptor beta chains below, sequenced in a study of T-cell reconstitution after alpha-beta-depleted transplantation in children. Unique molecular identifiers tagged the TCRbeta library. TCRdb analysed the PCR reads with MiXCR anew, one entry per CDR3 protein. The sample lists approximately 520,000 distinct CDR3 sequences; 30% to 35% were seen once. The sequenced sample was PBMCs from the stem cell graft donor, obtained from the stem cell graft. The receptors stem from a human donor who donated a stem cell graft to a child with aplastic anemia.

This clonotype was found a few times. The chain couples TRBV29-1 to TRBJ2-3; D is uncertain. The CDR3 is 10 amino acids. CDR1 SQVTM and CDR2 ANQGSEA come from the germline V gene. Between the trimmed V and J ends, which lost 3 bases and 4 bases, there was a span of 2 bases. CDR3 bases: TGCAGCGTTGATTCAGATACGCAGTATTTT. It specifies CSVDSDTQYF.

CDR3 DNA sequence: TGCAGTACTCCGGGCCAGGGTGATGAGCAGTTCTTC. It encodes CSTPGQGDEQFF. The rearrangement links TRBV29-1 to TRBJ2-1; perhaps TRBD1 as D (5 bases). Looked up from germline, CDR1 is SQVTM and CDR2 is ANQGSEA. This CDR3 region has 12 residues.

This clonotype has just a few counts. The gene calls are TRBV29-1 and TRBJ1-1; D not certain. The germline V gene encodes CDR1 SQVTM and CDR2 ANQGSEA. V was cut by 7 bases and J by 5 bases, with 14 bases left in between. The CDR3 is 12 amino acids. DNA for the CDR3: TGCAGCGCCCTCCCAGGTCGGACTGAAGCTTTCTTT. Its protein product is CSALPGRTEAFF.

The genes are TRBV4-2 and TRBJ1-3; D gene uncertain. The CDR3 consists of 17 residues. Germline CDR1 is LGHNA and CDR2 is YNFKEQ. Trimming took off 2 bases at V and 0 bases at J, with 14 bases between the two ends. The CDR3 bases are TGTGCCAGCAGCCAACCCCCCATAGGGAGCTCTGGAAACACCATATATTTT. Translated: CASSQPPIGSSGNTIYF.

V gene TRBV12-3 or TRBV12-4 combines with J gene TRBJ2-2; D possibly matches TRBD1 or TRBD2 (5 bases each). Deletions cut 9 bases from V and 6 bases from J, with 17 bases between. The CDR3 has 14 amino acids. DNA of the CDR3: TGTGCCAGTGGGGGAGTAGCCGTAGCCGGGGAGCTGTTTTTT. Translated: CASGGVAVAGELFF.

J is TRBJ2-3 and V is TRBV5-1; D gene unclear. V gave up 2 bases and J gave up 5 bases, with 9 bases separating them. The CDR3 covers 13 residues. CDR1 SGHRS and CDR2 YFSETQ come from the germline V gene. The CDR3 spells CASSFVKGDTQYF. The CDR3 region has the DNA TGCGCCAGCAGCTTCGTGAAGGGAGATACGCAGTATTTT.

This clonotype was picked up a small number of times. The chain joins TRBV7-2 to TRBJ2-3, with 9 positions matching TRBD2. Germline CDR1 is SGHTA and CDR2 is FQGNSA. V trimming: 4 bases; J trimming: 7 bases; junction bases outside the gene matches: 6. CDR3 length equals 14 residues. CDR3 in DNA: TGTGCCAGCAGCTCAGGGGCGGGAGGGAATACGCAGTATTTT. It yields the protein CASSSGAGGNTQYF.

J is TRBJ1-2 and V is TRBV20-1; unclear D gene. Germline lookup yields CDR1 DFQATT and CDR2 SNEGSKA (reference sequence). The V and J ends lost 3 bases and 3 bases respectively, with 17 bases between them. This CDR3 region has 15 residues. This CDR3 is CSASETLNPDYGYTF. The CDR3 coding sequence is TGCAGTGCTAGTGAAACCCTGAACCCTGACTATGGCTACACCTTC.

This clonotype was seen a few times. The chain employs TRBV5-1 and TRBJ2-3, with a weak D call TRBD2 (6 bases). With 3 bases removed from V and 5 bases from J, the gap between germline ends came to 19 bases. This CDR3 has 16 amino acids. CDR1 is SGHRS and CDR2 is YFSETQ in the germline V gene. In DNA form, the CDR3 reads TGCGCCAGCAGCTGGAGGGGCGCTCGGGATGGAGATACGCAGTATTTT. Amino acids: CASSWRGARDGDTQYF.

This chain connects TRBV7-6 to TRBJ2-2, with 9 positions matching TRBD1. V shed 4 bases and J 4 bases; nucleotides not matched to a gene: 7. The CDR3 consists of 16 residues. The germline V gene has CDR1 SGHVS and CDR2 FNYEAQ. The CDR3 loop is CASSSSGTGITGELFF. The CDR3 DNA reads as TGTGCCAGCAGCTCCAGCGGGACAGGGATCACCGGGGAGCTGTTTTTT.